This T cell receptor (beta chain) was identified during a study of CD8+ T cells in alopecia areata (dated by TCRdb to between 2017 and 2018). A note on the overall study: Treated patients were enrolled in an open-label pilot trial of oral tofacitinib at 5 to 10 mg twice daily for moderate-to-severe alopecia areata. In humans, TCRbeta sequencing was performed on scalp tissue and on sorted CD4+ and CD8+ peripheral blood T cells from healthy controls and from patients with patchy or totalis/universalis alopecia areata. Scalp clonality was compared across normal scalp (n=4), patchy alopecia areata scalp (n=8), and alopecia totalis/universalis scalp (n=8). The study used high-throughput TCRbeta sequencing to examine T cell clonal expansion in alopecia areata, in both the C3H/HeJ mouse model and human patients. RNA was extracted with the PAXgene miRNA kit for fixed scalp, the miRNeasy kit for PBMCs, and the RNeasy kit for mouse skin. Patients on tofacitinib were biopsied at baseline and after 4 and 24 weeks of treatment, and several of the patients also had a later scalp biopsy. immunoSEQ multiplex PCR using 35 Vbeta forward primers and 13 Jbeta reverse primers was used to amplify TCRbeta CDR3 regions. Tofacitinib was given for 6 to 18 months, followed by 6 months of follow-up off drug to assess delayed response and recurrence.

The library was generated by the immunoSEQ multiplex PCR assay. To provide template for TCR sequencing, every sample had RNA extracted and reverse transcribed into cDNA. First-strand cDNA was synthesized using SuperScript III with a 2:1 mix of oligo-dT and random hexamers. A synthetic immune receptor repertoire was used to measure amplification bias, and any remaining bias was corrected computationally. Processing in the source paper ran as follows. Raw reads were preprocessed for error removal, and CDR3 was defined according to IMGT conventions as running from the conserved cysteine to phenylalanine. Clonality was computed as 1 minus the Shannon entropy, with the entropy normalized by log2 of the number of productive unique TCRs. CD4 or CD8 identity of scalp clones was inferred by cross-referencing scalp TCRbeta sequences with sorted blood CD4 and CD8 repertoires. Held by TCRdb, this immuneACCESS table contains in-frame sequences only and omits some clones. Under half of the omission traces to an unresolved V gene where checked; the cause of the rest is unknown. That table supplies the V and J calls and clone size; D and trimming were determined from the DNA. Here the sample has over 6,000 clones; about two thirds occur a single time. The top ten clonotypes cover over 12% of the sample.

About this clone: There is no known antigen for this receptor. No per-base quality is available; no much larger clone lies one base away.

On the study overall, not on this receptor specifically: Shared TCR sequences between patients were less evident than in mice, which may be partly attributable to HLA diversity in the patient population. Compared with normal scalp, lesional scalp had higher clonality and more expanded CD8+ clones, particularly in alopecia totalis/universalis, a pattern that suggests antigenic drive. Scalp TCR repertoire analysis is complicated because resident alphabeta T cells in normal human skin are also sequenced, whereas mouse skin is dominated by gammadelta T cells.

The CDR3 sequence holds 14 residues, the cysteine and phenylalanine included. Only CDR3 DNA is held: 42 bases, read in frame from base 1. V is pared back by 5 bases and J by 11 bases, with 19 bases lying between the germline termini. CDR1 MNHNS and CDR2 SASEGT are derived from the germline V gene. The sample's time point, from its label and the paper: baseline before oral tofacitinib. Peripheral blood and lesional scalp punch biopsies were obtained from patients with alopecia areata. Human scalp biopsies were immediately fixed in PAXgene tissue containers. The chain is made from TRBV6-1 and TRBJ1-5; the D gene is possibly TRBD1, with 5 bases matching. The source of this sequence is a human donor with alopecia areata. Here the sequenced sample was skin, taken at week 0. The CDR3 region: CASSRDSTAGTQHF. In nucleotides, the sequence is TGTGCCAGCAGTCGCGACAGTACTGCGGGGACCCAGCATTTT.